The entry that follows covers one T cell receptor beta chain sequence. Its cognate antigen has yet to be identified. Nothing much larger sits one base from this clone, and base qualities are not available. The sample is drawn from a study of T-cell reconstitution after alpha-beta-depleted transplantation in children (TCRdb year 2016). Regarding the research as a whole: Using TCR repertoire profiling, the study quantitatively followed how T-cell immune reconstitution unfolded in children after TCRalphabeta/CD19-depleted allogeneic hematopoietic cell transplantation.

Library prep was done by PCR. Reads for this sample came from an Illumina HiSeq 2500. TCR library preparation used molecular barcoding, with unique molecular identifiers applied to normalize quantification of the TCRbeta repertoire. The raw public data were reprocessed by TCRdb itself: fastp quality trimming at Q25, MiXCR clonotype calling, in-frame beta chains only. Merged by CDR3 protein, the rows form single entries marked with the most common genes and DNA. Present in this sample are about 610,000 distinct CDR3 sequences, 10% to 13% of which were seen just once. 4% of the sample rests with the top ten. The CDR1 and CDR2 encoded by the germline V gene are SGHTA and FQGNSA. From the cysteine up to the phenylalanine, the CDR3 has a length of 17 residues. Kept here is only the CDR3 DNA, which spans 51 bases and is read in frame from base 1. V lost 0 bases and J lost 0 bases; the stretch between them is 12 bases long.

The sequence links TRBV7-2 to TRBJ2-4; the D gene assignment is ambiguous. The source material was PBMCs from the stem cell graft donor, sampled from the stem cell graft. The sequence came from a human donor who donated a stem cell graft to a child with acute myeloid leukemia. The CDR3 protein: CASSLARIPLAKNIQYF. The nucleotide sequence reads TGTGCCAGCAGCTTAGCGCGGATCCCACTAGCCAAAAACATTCAGTACTTC.